The 21 T cell receptor beta chains presented below share a single source sample, sequenced in a study of T cell responses to AZD1222 COVID-19 vaccine. Profiling relied on immunoSEQ multiplex PCR, and the TCRdb table lists in-frame clones only, not all of them. Of approximately 120,000 clones detected, 90% to 95% appear once; the ten largest clones hold less than 8.5%. Specimen: peripheral blood, collected on day 0 of AZD1222 vaccination. These receptors all come from an adult in good health.

The J gene is TRBJ1-3, the V gene TRBV2; the match to TRBD1 covers 8 bases. Germline values: CDR1 SNHLY, CDR2 FYNNEI. The CDR3 runs 14 residues. V lost 4 bases to trimming and J lost 4 bases; unmatched junction nucleotides: 3. The CDR3 DNA is TGTGCCAGCAGTGCAGGGGGCTCGGGAAACACCATATATTTT. Amino acids: CASSAGGSGNTIYF.

The rearrangement joins TRBV7-9 to TRBJ1-2, with D perhaps matching TRBD1 (6 bases). Germline V gene lookup returns CDR1 SEHNR and CDR2 FQNEAQ (reference sequence). This CDR3 has 13 amino acids. V was cut by 5 bases and J by 6 bases, with 13 bases left in between. The CDR3 DNA sequence: TGTGCCAGCAGCCTAGGACAGATTGATGGCTACACCTTC. This encodes CASSLGQIDGYTF.

The rearrangement uses TRBV6-5 and TRBJ1-2; TRBD1 might be the D (5 bases). Trimming pared 1 base from V and 8 bases from J, leaving 20 bases between. Germline assignment: CDR1 MNHEY and CDR2 SVGAGI. The CDR3 runs to 16 residues. The CDR3 DNA sequence: TGTGCCAGCAGTTACTGGGACCCCGGGCGGGGCGGAGGCTACACCTTC. Its protein product is CASSYWDPGRGGGYTF.

The rearrangement uses TRBV12-3 or TRBV12-4 and TRBJ1-1; D remains ambiguous. This CDR3 contains 13 residues. V was pared by 3 bases and J by 1 base, with 6 bases between. The DNA of the CDR3 is TGTGCCAGCAGTTTGTTAGAGAACACTGAAGCTTTCTTT. Protein product: CASSLLENTEAFF.

This clone was detected once. This sequence joins TRBV6-5 and TRBJ2-1; D uncertain. The ends were cut back, 11 bases at V and 0 bases at J, with 14 bases in the middle. The germline gives CDR1 MNHEY, CDR2 SVGAGI. CDR3 size: 14 residues. The CDR3 DNA reads TGTGCCTCCCGAACGACCGGCTCCTACAATGAGCAGTTCTTC. This codes for CASRTTGSYNEQFF.

This chain links TRBV6-1 with TRBJ2-7, with D perhaps TRBD1 or TRBD2 (5 bases each). In germline, CDR1 is MNHNS, CDR2 SASEGT. Trimming stripped 3 bases from V and 3 bases from J, with 12 bases between. CDR3 length equals 14 residues. The CDR3 here is CASSDTGTGYEQYF. DNA of the CDR3: TGTGCCAGCAGTGATACCGGGACGGGCTACGAGCAGTACTTC.

This clone turned up a few times. At the DNA level, this CDR3 is encoded by other sequences in the same sample as well. The rearrangement joins TRBV4-3 to TRBJ2-7; possible D gene TRBD2, 6 bases. Looked up from germline, CDR1 is LGHNA and CDR2 is YSLEER. CDR3 length equals 16 residues. Trimming stripped 0 bases from V and 2 bases from J, with 14 bases between. The CDR3 loop is CASSQDLRGGTYEQYF. The CDR3 coding sequence is TGCGCCAGCAGCCAAGATTTACGGGGAGGAACCTACGAGCAGTACTTC.

This chain connects TRBV7-3 to TRBJ1-2, with a tentative D call TRBD1 (6 bases). Trimming took 2 bases from V and 6 from J, leaving 13 bases between them. CDR3 length: 14 amino acids. Germline CDR1 SGHTA, CDR2 FQGTGA. CDR3 bases: TGTGCCAGCAGCTTAGGTCTGGGGGCCGATGGCTACACCTTC. Its protein is CASSLGLGADGYTF.

The genes are TRBV5-5 and TRBJ1-4; D perhaps matches TRBD1 (5 bases). Deletions cut 1 base from V and 4 bases from J, with 8 bases between. CDR1 is SGHKS, CDR2 YYEKEE, per germline (reference sequence). The CDR3 runs to 14 residues. CDR3: CASSLTGFNEKLFF. The CDR3, as DNA: TGTGCCAGCAGCTTGACAGGATTTAATGAAAAACTGTTTTTT.

The chain is built from TRBV30 and TRBJ1-4, with D possibly being TRBD1 (5 bases). Looked up from germline, CDR1 is GTSNPN and CDR2 is SVGIG (reference sequence). The ends were cut back, 2 bases at V and 8 bases at J, with 12 bases in the middle. The CDR3 spans 13 residues. Written as DNA, the CDR3 is TGTGCCTGGAGTAGGGACCGTTCAGAAAAACTGTTTTTT. Its protein is CAWSRDRSEKLFF.

This clone was recorded only once. The junction shows a germline mismatch at one end, possibly a read error. The J gene is TRBJ2-5, the V gene TRBV7-7; TRBD1 agrees at 7 bases. Germline-derived CDR1 and CDR2 are SSHAT and FNYEAQ (reference sequence). The CDR3 extends over 14 amino acids. CDR3 region: CASSFGDSQETQYF. The CDR3 nucleotides read TGTGCTAGCAGCTTTGGGGACAGCCAAGAGACCCAGTACTTC.

The CDR3 sequence is CAISEEGSTGELFF. The CDR3 DNA is TGTGCCATCAGTGAAGAGGGGAGCACCGGGGAGCTGTTTTTT. The chain is built from TRBV10-3 and TRBJ2-2; possibly TRBD1 or TRBD2 for D (5 bases each). CDR3 length: 14 residues. The germline V gene encodes CDR1 ENHRY and CDR2 SYGVKD. Trimming cost V 3 bases and J 4 bases, with 9 bases left between them.

The chain carries TRBV18 and TRBJ2-2; possibly TRBD1 for D (5 bases). The germline CDR1 and CDR2 sequences are KGHSH and LQKENI. The CDR3 has 14 residues. Trimming cost V 0 bases and J 4 bases, with 6 bases left between them. The CDR3 DNA follows: TGTGCCAGCTCACCACCTAGGGGCACCGGGGAGCTGTTTTTT. Amino acids: CASSPPRGTGELFF.

V is TRBV6-5 and J is TRBJ2-7; 10 nucleotides match TRBD1. This CDR3 has 15 residues. V was clipped by 4 bases and J by 3 bases; unmatched bases: 6. Germline CDR1 is MNHEY and CDR2 is SVGAGI. The CDR3 DNA reads TGTGCCAGCAGTTCTCCGGACAGGGGGGACTACGAGCAGTACTTC. This sequence encodes CASSSPDRGDYEQYF.

This clone was seen only once. The chain couples TRBV6-5 to TRBJ2-7, with D possibly matching TRBD1 (6 bases). The CDR3 consists of 15 residues. CDR1 MNHEY and CDR2 SVGAGI come from the germline V gene. Trimming left V 5 bases short and J 0 bases short, with 14 bases between. Written as DNA, the CDR3 is TGTGCCAGCAGTCTACGACAGGCGATCTCCTACGAGCAGTACTTC. It specifies CASSLRQAISYEQYF.

The chain links TRBV20-1 to TRBJ1-2; D uncertain. The germline V and J ends were trimmed by 3 bases and 7 bases, with 9 bases remaining between them. The germline CDR1 and CDR2 sequences are DFQATT and SNEGSKA (reference sequence). The CDR3 extends over 11 amino acids. The CDR3 DNA reads TGCAGTGCTAGGTGGTCCGCTGGCTACACCTTC. It is translated as CSARWSAGYTF.

V and J are TRBV27 and TRBJ2-7; 11 nucleotides agree with TRBD2. The CDR3 covers 16 residues. Germline CDR1 and CDR2: MNHEY and SMNVEV (reference sequence). V lost 4 bases and J lost 1; bases outside the gene matches: 6. CDR3 DNA sequence: TGTGCCAGCAGTTCCCCCGGGACTAGCGGTTCCTACGAGCAGTACTTC. Protein sequence: CASSSPGTSGSYEQYF.

V usage is TRBV7-3 and J usage is TRBJ1-2; D is perhaps TRBD1 (5 bases). This CDR3 is built from 13 residues. V lost 0 bases, J lost 6 bases, and 8 bases lay in between. CDR1 is SGHTA, CDR2 FQGTGA, per germline. For the CDR3, the DNA is TGTGCCAGCAGCTTAACGGAGGGGCATGGCTACACCTTC. Protein: CASSLTEGHGYTF. Variable domain in full (rest from reference TRBV7-3 and TRBJ1-2): GAGVSQTPSNKVTEKGKYVELRCDPISGHTALYWYRQSLGQGPEFLIYFQGTGAADDSGLPNDRFFAVRPEGSVSTLKIQRTERGDSAVYLCASSLTEGHGYTFGSGTRLTVV.

This chain links TRBV24-1 with TRBJ1-2; perhaps TRBD1 as D (5 bases). The germline V gene encodes CDR1 KGHDR and CDR2 SFDVKD. The CDR3 has 15 amino acids. The V and J ends lost 2 bases and 7 bases respectively, with 16 bases between them. The CDR3 bases are TGTGCCACCAGTGATTCTAGGCAGGGTAACAGTGGCTACACCTTC. This sequence encodes CATSDSRQGNSGYTF.

Here the CDR3 reads CASSETGGTSSGRDEQYF. For the CDR3, the DNA is TGCGCCAGCAGTGAGACTGGAGGCACTTCCAGCGGGCGAGACGAGCAGTACTTC. The chain couples TRBV10-2 to TRBJ2-7; maybe TRBD2 (6 bases). V dropped 2 bases and J dropped 5 bases, with 25 bases sitting between them. This CDR3 contains 18 residues. Germline V lookup: CDR1 WSHSY, CDR2 SAAADI.

V is TRBV12-3 or TRBV12-4 and J is TRBJ1-1; no clear D gene. Trimming pared 3 bases from V and 3 bases from J, leaving 5 bases between. CDR3 size: 12 residues. The chain's CDR3 is CASSLIHTEAFF. The CDR3 DNA is TGTGCCAGCAGTTTGATCCACACTGAAGCTTTCTTT.